The next 10 T cell receptor beta chains were all read from a single sample in a study of shared clonotypes between healthy human individuals. The data were produced by immunoSEQ multiplex PCR, yet TCRdb's version contains in-frame clones alone and is incomplete. The sample has a few million clones, approximately 95% seen once. The sequenced sample was naive CD4+ T cells sorted from blood. Subset: CD45RA+ positively selected. Every receptor here comes from a man aged 18 to 30 in good health.

The V gene is TRBV10-3, the J gene TRBJ2-1; D ambiguous. The CDR3 spans 15 residues. Trimming cost V 2 bases and J 6 bases, with 14 bases left between them. CDR1 ENHRY and CDR2 SYGVKD come from the germline V gene. This CDR3 reads CAISEAPLGGNEQFF. DNA of the CDR3: TGTGCCATCAGTGAGGCACCCCTAGGTGGCAATGAGCAGTTCTTC.

This clone has only one observation. V is TRBV4-1 and J is TRBJ2-7; 10 bases fit TRBD2. With V trimmed by 4 bases and J by 0 bases, 6 bases remained unmatched. The CDR3 extends over 16 amino acids. Germline V lookup: CDR1 MGHRA, CDR2 YSYEKL. This CDR3 is CASSPTSGLISYEQYF. Written as DNA, the CDR3 is TGCGCCAGCAGCCCGACTAGCGGGCTAATCTCCTACGAGCAGTACTTC.

This clone has just a few counts. The sample carries other DNA sequences with the same CDR3. The rearrangement joins TRBV14 to TRBJ1-2; 7 bases agree with TRBD1. The germline gives CDR1 SGHDN, CDR2 FVKESK. This CDR3 region has 14 residues. V shed 4 bases and J 0 bases; nucleotides not matched to a gene: 2. CDR3 protein: CASSPGTANYGYTF. DNA for the CDR3: TGTGCCAGCAGCCCAGGGACAGCTAACTATGGCTACACCTTC.

V usage is TRBV19 and J usage is TRBJ1-5; D ambiguous. CDR1 and CDR2 from the germline V gene are LNHDA and SQIVND (reference sequence). V was pared by 3 bases and J by 1 base, with 16 bases between. The CDR3 has 17 amino acids. The CDR3: CASSIRGIPVSNQPQHF. The CDR3 nucleotides read TGTGCCAGTAGTATTCGGGGTATCCCAGTGAGCAATCAGCCCCAGCATTTT. The full variable domain, its missing parts supplied by reference TRBV19 and TRBJ1-5, is DGGITQSPKYLFRKEGQNVTLSCEQNLNHDAMYWYRQDPGQGLRLIYYSQIVNDFQKGDIAEGYSVSREKKESFPLTVTSAQKNPTAFYLCASSIRGIPVSNQPQHFGDGTRLSIL.

Points on this clone: In the same sample, other DNA sequences code for this CDR3. The chain uses TRBV9 and TRBJ2-5; weak D call: TRBD1 (6 bases). This CDR3 spans 14 amino acids. In germline, CDR1 is SGDLS, CDR2 YYNGEE. The V end was cut by 0 bases, the J end by 3 bases, with 9 bases between. This CDR3 is CASSVGGLKETQYF. CDR3 DNA sequence: TGTGCCAGCAGCGTAGGGGGGCTTAAAGAGACCCAGTACTTC.

About this clone: Other DNA variants within this sample encode the same CDR3. CDR3 bases: TGCGCCAGCAGTGAGTCGAGAGCGGGAGTAGGTGAGCAGTTCTTC. Protein: CASSESRAGVGEQFF. The V gene is TRBV10-1, the J gene TRBJ2-1; 8 bases align to TRBD2. With V trimmed by 0 bases and J by 9 bases, 7 bases remained unmatched. The CDR3 runs to 15 residues. CDR1 WNHNN and CDR2 SYGVQD come from the germline V gene (reference sequence).

The chain joins TRBV19 to TRBJ1-1, with a weak D call TRBD1 (5 bases). V was trimmed by 5 bases and J by 1 base, leaving 14 bases between them. The germline gives CDR1 LNHDA, CDR2 SQIVND (reference sequence). This CDR3 comprises 15 residues. The CDR3 here is CASSLPGPSNTEAFF. The CDR3 coding sequence is TGTGCCAGTAGTTTACCGGGACCATCGAACACTGAAGCTTTCTTT. Full variable domain (missing parts from reference TRBV19 and TRBJ1-1): DGGITQSPKYLFRKEGQNVTLSCEQNLNHDAMYWYRQDPGQGLRLIYYSQIVNDFQKGDIAEGYSVSREKKESFPLTVTSAQKNPTAFYLCASSLPGPSNTEAFFGQGTRLTVV.

The rearrangement uses TRBV5-1 and TRBJ2-1; a possible D gene is TRBD1 (6 bases). The CDR3 covers 14 residues. Germline values: CDR1 SGHRS, CDR2 YFSETQ. Trimming removed 0 bases at V and 9 bases at J, with 13 bases between. In DNA, the CDR3 is TGCGCCAGCAGCTTGGGACAGGTAACGCTTGAGCAGTTCTTC. Translated: CASSLGQVTLEQFF.

Of note for this clone: Within the sample, other DNA sequences also encode this same CDR3. V gene TRBV18 combines with J gene TRBJ2-7, with 9 bases aligning to TRBD1. V was pared by 3 bases and J by 1 base, with 7 bases of the junction left unmatched. CDR3 size: 16 residues. CDR1 KGHSH and CDR2 LQKENI come from the germline V gene. The CDR3 reads CASSPPGTGRSYEQYF. DNA for the CDR3: TGTGCCAGCTCACCTCCCGGGACAGGGAGATCCTACGAGCAGTACTTC.

The V gene is TRBV6-4, the J gene TRBJ1-1, with 7 bases fitting TRBD1. Germline CDR1 MRHNA, CDR2 SNTAGT. V lost 4 bases, J lost 5 bases, and 16 bases stayed unmatched. CDR3 length: 17 amino acids. CDR3 sequence: CASSVTGDGPPATEAFF. In DNA form, the CDR3 reads TGTGCCAGCAGTGTAACAGGGGATGGTCCCCCGGCAACTGAAGCTTTCTTT.